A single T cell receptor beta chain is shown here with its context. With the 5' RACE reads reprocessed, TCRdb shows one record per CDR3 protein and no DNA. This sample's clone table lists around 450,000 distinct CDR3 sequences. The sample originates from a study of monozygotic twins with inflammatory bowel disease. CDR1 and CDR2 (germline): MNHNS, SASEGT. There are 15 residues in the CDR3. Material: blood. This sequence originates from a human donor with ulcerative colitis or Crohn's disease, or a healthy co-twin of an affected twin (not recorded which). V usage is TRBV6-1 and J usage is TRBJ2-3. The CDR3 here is CASSEAVAIKDTQYF.